These 4 T cell receptor beta chains share one sample of origin, sequenced in a study of cytomegalovirus exposure and HLA in healthy donors. 60 Vbeta and 13 Jbeta primers were used in PCR. Data came from immunoSEQ multiplex PCR; TCRdb stores just in-frame clones and leaves some out. The sample shows some 180,000 clones, roughly 12% of them seen only once. The sequencing sample was made of PBMCs. The receptor set was obtained from a man between 50 and 59 years old in good health and CMV-seropositive.

This clone was detected only a few times. The chain uses TRBV27 and TRBJ1-2, with 10 nucleotides matching TRBD1. The CDR3 totals 15 residues. Germline V gene data show CDR1 as MNHEY and CDR2 as SMNVEV (reference sequence). Trimming took 2 bases from V and 3 from J; bases not matched to a gene: 3. CDR3 nucleotide sequence: TGTGCCAGCAGTTTAGGGGGACAGGGGTACTATGGCTACACCTTC. It yields the protein CASSLGGQGYYGYTF.

This clone came up a few times. The chain combines TRBV9 with TRBJ1-2; TRBD1 aligns across 7 bases. Trimming cost V 3 bases and J 4 bases; bases outside gene matches: 9. Per germline, CDR1 SGDLS and CDR2 YYNGEE. This CDR3 region has 15 residues. In nucleotides, the CDR3 is TGTGCCAGCAGCGCCCGAACAGGGGTGAGCTATGGCTACACCTTC. Amino acids: CASSARTGVSYGYTF.

This clone was counted a few times. This chain connects TRBV5-6 to TRBJ2-3; D is ambiguous. This CDR3 has 14 amino acids. Germline V lookup: CDR1 SGHDT, CDR2 YYEEEE. Trimming removed 1 base at V and 3 bases at J, with 9 bases between. Written as DNA, the CDR3 is TGTGCCAGCAGCTTGCTAGATATTACAGATACGCAGTATTTT. It translates to CASSLLDITDTQYF. The variable domain in full, with the rest retrieved from reference TRBV5-6 and TRBJ2-3, is DAGVTQSPTHLIKTRGQQVTLRCSPKSGHDTVSWYQQALGQGPQFIFQYYEEEERQRGNFPDRFSGHQFPNYSSELNVNALLLGDSALYLCASSLLDITDTQYFGPGTRLTVL.

This clone occurred a few times. The genes are TRBV6-1 and TRBJ1-3; D not resolved. The CDR3 is made up of 14 amino acids. V shed 10 bases and J shed 0 bases, with 13 bases lying between them. CDR1 MNHNS and CDR2 SASEGT come from the germline V gene. Here the CDR3 reads CATLRTNSGNTIYF. In DNA form, the CDR3 reads TGTGCCACTTTGCGAACCAACTCTGGAAACACCATATATTTT.